This TCR beta chain comes out of a study of T cells in tumors and immune-related adverse events. The CDR3 extends over 13 amino acids. CDR1 SGDLS and CDR2 YYNGEE come from the germline V gene. Deletions cut 6 bases from V and 7 bases from J, with 14 bases between. Sequenced by immunoSEQ multiplex PCR; TCRdb stores in-frame clones only, minus some. This table holds 6,500 to 10,000 clones, 94% found once. This clonotype originated in a female donor with metastatic renal cell carcinoma. This sequence joins TRBV9 and TRBJ2-1; D assignment may be TRBD1 or TRBD2 (6 bases each). Sequenced material: lymph node tissue, taken from a patient treated with anti-PD-1 therapy. CDR3 DNA sequence: TGTGCCAGCATGGGGGGCGCGCGGAATGAGCAGTTCTTC. It codes for CASMGGARNEQFF.